This T cell receptor (beta chain) stems from a study of vaccination and CD4 T cells after COVID-19. The treatment: roughly ten-day PBMC culture with coronavirus spike peptide pools or control peptides (ViraFEST assay). Sequence data for DNA of cultured CD4+ T cells were generated by the Oncomine TCR Beta short-read assay. TCRdb re-analysed the PCR reads in MiXCR, keeping a single row per CDR3 protein. The sample contains about 24,000 distinct CDR3 sequences, about half of which appear only once. The CDR3 is made up of 13 amino acids. V was pared by 6 bases and J by 4 bases, with 15 bases between. Germline V CDR1 and CDR2: DFQATT, SNEGSKA (reference sequence). A word on this clonotype: Its target is unknown.

Sequencing was carried out using CD4+ T cells from blood, cultured in vitro. The source is a human donor who had recovered from COVID-19. This rearrangement joins TRBV20-1 to TRBJ1-1, with D tentatively TRBD1 (5 bases). The CDR3 here is CSAPRAGSTEAFF. The DNA for the CDR3 is TGCAGTGCCCCTCGGGCAGGGAGCACTGAAGCTTTCTTT.